A selection of T cell receptor beta chains follows, all from one sample in a study of low-dose radiotherapy and immunotherapy resistance in tumors. MiXCR, run by TCRdb on the reads, gives a single entry per CDR3 protein. The sample comprises 95,000 to 100,000 distinct CDR3 sequences, around 20% of which are singletons, and about 4% rests with the top ten. This sample comprised PBMCs, obtained after low-dose radiotherapy plus immunotherapy. The receptor set was obtained from a male donor with prostate cancer. CDR3s include the opening cysteine and the closing phenylalanine or tryptophan. A D gene is named only where the DNA matches it firmly. Clone size is given for some rows only: seen once, a few or many times, or a class if the clone is expanded.

D	V	J	size	DNA	CDR3
TRBD1	TRBV27	TRBJ2-2	many	TGTGCCAGCAGTTTATGGATGGGACAGGGGCCCGGGGAGCTGTTTTTT	CASSLWMGQGPGELFF
-	TRBV2	TRBJ2-3	many	TGTGCCAGCAGGACCCCCCCAGATACGCAGTATTTT	CASRTPPDTQYF
-	TRBV7-2	TRBJ2-7	-	TGTGCCAGCGCAGAGGGCAGGACTGCCTCCTACGAGCAGTACTTC	CASAEGRTASYEQYF
TRBD2	TRBV7-8	TRBJ2-2	many	TGTGCCAGCAGCTTAACGAGGACTAGCGCGAACACCGGGGAGCTGTTTTTT	CASSLTRTSANTGELFF
-	TRBV16	TRBJ1-1	many	TGTGCCAGCAGCCAATTGGGCGCCGAAGCTTTCTTT	CASSQLGAEAFF
TRBD1	TRBV5-1	TRBJ2-1	many	TGCGCCAGCAGCTTGGAGGGACAGGGCAGGGAGCAGTTCTTC	CASSLEGQGREQFF
TRBD1	TRBV5-1	TRBJ1-5	many	TGCGCCAGCAGCTTGTTCACAGGGGCCAATCAGCCCCAGCATTTT	CASSLFTGANQPQHF
TRBD1	TRBV2	TRBJ2-7	many	TGTGCCAGTAAACCGGGACAGGCCTCCTACGAGCAGTACTTC	CASKPGQASYEQYF
-	TRBV12-5	TRBJ2-5	many	TGTGCTAGTGGTTTGCAGATGGGGACCCAGTACTTC	CASGLQMGTQYF
-	TRBV5-6	TRBJ2-2	-	TGTGCCAGCACCACCCTGGGCCTCGCCGGCGGGGAGCTGTTTTTT	CASTTLGLAGGELFF
TRBD1	TRBV20-1	TRBJ2-7	many	TGCAGTGCTTCTAGTCCAGGGGGCAGGCTGGGTCAGTACTTC	CSASSPGGRLGQYF
-	TRBV6-1	TRBJ2-2	many	TGCGCCAGCAATGCAGATATTAACACCGGGGAGCTGTTTTTT	CASNADINTGELFF
-	TRBV2	TRBJ2-7	many	TGTGCCAGCAGTATAGCAACTCGGGGCGTGGACGAGCAGTACTTC	CASSIATRGVDEQYF
TRBD2	TRBV5-4	TRBJ2-1	many	TGTGCCAGCAGCTTGGCTAGCGGGGGGGTAGGTGAGCAGTTCTTC	CASSLASGGVGEQFF
-	TRBV20-1	TRBJ2-3	many	TGCAGTGCGCCCCCCCCGGGTGGGACGCAGTATTTT	CSAPPPGGTQYF
-	TRBV12-3/TRBV12-4	TRBJ2-2	many	TGTGCCAGCACGACCTCACTAGTCAGGGCCGGGGAGCTGTTTTTT	CASTTSLVRAGELFF
-	TRBV11-2	TRBJ2-7	many	TGTGCCAGCAGCTTCGGCACAGGGACCTACGAGCAGTACTTC	CASSFGTGTYEQYF
-	TRBV6-2/TRBV6-3	TRBJ2-7	many	TGTGCCAGCAGGATCCGGGAAACTGAGCAGTACTTC	CASRIRETEQYF